The 8 T cell receptor beta chains given below trace back to one sample, sequenced in a study of cytomegalovirus exposure and HLA in healthy donors. Researchers ran the PCR with 60 Vbeta and 13 Jbeta primers. Libraries were prepared by immunoSEQ multiplex PCR; TCRdb keeps only in-frame clonotypes and omits some of them. This table has about 120,000 clones, 70% to 80% appearing once. Sequencing was carried out using PBMCs. Receptor source: a female donor in good health and CMV-seronegative.

This clone turned up a few times. The V call is TRBV18, the J call TRBJ2-2; D is perhaps TRBD2 (6 bases). V was trimmed by 3 bases and J by 4 bases, leaving 9 bases between them. The CDR3 has 14 residues. Per the germline V gene, CDR1 is KGHSH and CDR2 is LQKENI. The CDR3: CASSPGGATGELFF. In DNA form, the CDR3 reads TGTGCCAGCTCACCGGGCGGGGCCACCGGGGAGCTGTTTTTT.

The rearrangement joins TRBV11-3 to TRBJ2-1, with D perhaps matching TRBD2 (5 bases). V was trimmed by 0 bases and J by 6 bases, leaving 9 bases between them. CDR3 size: 14 residues. The germline gives CDR1 SGHNT, CDR2 YENEEA. The CDR3 reads CASSLEARGNEQFF. As DNA, the CDR3 is TGTGCCAGCAGCTTAGAGGCCCGGGGCAATGAGCAGTTCTTC.

The rearrangement uses TRBV2 and TRBJ2-3; no definite D call. Trimming stripped 7 bases from V and 6 bases from J, with 5 bases between. The CDR3 is 10 residues long. Germline CDR1 SNHLY, CDR2 FYNNEI. For the CDR3, the DNA is TGTGCCAGCACCCGGGATACGCAGTATTTT. It is translated as CASTRDTQYF.

This clone was detected only once. This chain joins TRBV9 and TRBJ2-7; possible D gene TRBD1, 5 bases. The length of the CDR3 is 14 residues. CDR1 is SGDLS and CDR2 is YYNGEE in the germline V gene. The germline V and J ends were trimmed by 0 bases and 6 bases, with 13 bases remaining between them. The CDR3 protein is CASSVVPGMGEQYF. For the CDR3, the DNA is TGTGCCAGCAGCGTAGTTCCAGGGATGGGCGAGCAGTACTTC.

V usage is TRBV7-2 and J usage is TRBJ2-2; 8 bases line up with TRBD1. The CDR3 loop spans 17 amino acids. Germline V gives CDR1 SGHTA, CDR2 FQGNSA. The trim removed 6 bases at V and 1 base at J, leaving 10 bases unmatched. CDR3 sequence (DNA): TGTGCCAGCAGTTACAAACCCGGGACAGGGAACACCGGGGAGCTGTTTTTT. This codes for CASSYKPGTGNTGELFF.

V usage is TRBV6-1 and J usage is TRBJ2-7; 8 positions agree with TRBD2. Germline V gene data show CDR1 as MNHNS and CDR2 as SASEGT. The CDR3 consists of 17 residues. With V trimmed by 1 base and J by 0 bases, 8 bases remained unmatched. The CDR3 sequence is CASSEGLAGYSSYEQYF. The CDR3, as DNA: TGTGCCAGCAGTGAAGGGTTAGCGGGATACAGCTCCTACGAGCAGTACTTC.

The chain employs TRBV5-6 and TRBJ2-1; 14 bases align to TRBD2. The V gene end was trimmed by 5 bases and the J gene end by 5 bases; junction bases not matched to a gene: 12. The germline gives CDR1 SGHDT, CDR2 YYEEEE. This CDR3 has 18 amino acids. In DNA, the CDR3 is TGTGCCAGCAGGCGACTAGCGGGAGGGCCTCAGTACAACAATGAGCAGTTCTTC. Translated, it gives CASRRLAGGPQYNNEQFF.

The V and J genes are TRBV2 and TRBJ2-5; D unresolved. The CDR3 is made up of 12 amino acids. Trimming pared 6 bases from V and 3 bases from J, leaving 8 bases between. CDR1 is SNHLY, CDR2 FYNNEI, per germline. This CDR3 is CASSFTKETQYF. DNA for the CDR3: TGTGCCAGCAGCTTCACTAAAGAGACCCAGTACTTC.